The clone carrying this TCR beta chain was seen a handful of times. Two negative PCRs, clearance, or symptom resolution were required of recovered Cohort 3 donors. The repertoire was sequenced with immunoSEQ multiplex PCR; TCRdb's copy has only in-frame clones and lacks some. The sample has more than 250,000 clones, 80% to 90% seen once. The record originates from a study of blood T cell repertoires in COVID-19. In the study overall: Acute-phase and convalescent COVID-19 samples originated in the United States, Italy and Spain.

V lost 2 bases and J lost 2, with 13 bases in between. The length of the CDR3 is 16 residues. Germline-derived CDR1 and CDR2 are SNHLY and FYNNEI. The TCR was taken from a man aged 25-40 years who had recovered from COVID-19. Material for sequencing was PBMCs or T cells enriched from blood (not recorded which). The chain carries TRBV2 and TRBJ1-3, with D uncertain. The CDR3 DNA reads as TGTGCCAGCAGTGAACTCGGGAGGTCGGCTGGAAACACCATATATTTT. Residues: CASSELGRSAGNTIYF.